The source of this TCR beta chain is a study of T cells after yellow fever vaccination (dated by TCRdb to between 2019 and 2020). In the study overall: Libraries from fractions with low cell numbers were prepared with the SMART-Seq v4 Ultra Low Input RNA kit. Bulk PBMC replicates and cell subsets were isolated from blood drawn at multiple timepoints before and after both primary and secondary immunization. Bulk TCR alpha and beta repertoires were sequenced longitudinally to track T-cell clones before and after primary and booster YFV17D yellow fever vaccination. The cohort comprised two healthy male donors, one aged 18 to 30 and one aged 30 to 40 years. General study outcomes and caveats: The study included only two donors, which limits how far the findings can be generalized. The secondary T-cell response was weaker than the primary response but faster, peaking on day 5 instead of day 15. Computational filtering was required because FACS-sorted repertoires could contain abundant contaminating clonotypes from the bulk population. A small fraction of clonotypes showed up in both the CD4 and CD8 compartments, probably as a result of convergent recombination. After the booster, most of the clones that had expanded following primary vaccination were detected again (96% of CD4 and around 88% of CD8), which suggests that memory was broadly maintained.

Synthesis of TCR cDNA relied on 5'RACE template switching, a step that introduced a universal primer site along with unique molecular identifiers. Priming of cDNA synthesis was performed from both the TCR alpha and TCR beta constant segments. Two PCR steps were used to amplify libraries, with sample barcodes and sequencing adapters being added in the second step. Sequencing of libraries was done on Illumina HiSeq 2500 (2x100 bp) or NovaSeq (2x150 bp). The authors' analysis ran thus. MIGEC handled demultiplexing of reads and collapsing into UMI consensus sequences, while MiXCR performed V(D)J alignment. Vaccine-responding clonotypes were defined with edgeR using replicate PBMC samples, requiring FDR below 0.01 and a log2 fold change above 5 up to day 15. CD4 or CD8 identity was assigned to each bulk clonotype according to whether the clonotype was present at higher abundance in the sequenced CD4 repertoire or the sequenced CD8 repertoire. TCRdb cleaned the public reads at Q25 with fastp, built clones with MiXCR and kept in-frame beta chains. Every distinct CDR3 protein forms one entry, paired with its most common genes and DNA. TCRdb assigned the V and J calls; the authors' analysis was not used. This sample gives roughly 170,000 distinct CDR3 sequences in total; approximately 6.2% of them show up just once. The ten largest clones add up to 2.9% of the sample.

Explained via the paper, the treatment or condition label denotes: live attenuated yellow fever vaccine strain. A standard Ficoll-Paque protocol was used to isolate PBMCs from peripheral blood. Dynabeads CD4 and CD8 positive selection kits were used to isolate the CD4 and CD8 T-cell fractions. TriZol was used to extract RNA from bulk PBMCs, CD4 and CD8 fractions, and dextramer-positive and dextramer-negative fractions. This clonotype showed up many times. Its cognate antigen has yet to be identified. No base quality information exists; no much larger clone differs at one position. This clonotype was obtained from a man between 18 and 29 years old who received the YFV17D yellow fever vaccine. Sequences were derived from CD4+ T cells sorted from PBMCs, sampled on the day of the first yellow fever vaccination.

The DNA reads TGTGCCAGCTCACGGGGGGCCCCTACCTACAATGAGCAGTTCTTC. Translated, this is CASSRGAPTYNEQFF. Recombination connected TRBV7-6 to TRBJ2-1; the D region possibly corresponds to TRBD2 (7 bases align). The germline V gene specifies SGHVS as CDR1 and FNYEAQ as CDR2. The trim is 8 bases for V and 2 bases for J, with a gap of 16 bases between the germline ends. The CDR3 numbers 15 residues from cysteine through phenylalanine. Only the CDR3 DNA stays, 45 bases, in frame from base 1.